Below are 15 T cell receptor beta chains sequenced from a single sample in a study of Ad26.COV2.S vaccination and SARS-CoV-2 variants. Here immunoSEQ multiplex PCR was the method, and the copy in TCRdb shows in-frame clones only, minus some. The data show around 450,000 clones, about nine tenths seen once. The treatment here: approximately 18 received Ad26.COV2.S at low or high dose, single or two shots; several received placebo; per-sample allocation not given. The investigators took samples on day 63 after the first vaccine or placebo injection. The sequencing here drew on peripheral blood, taken in a trial of Ad26.COV2.S vaccine versus placebo. Source of these receptors: a person between 18 and 60 years old who received the Ad26.COV2.S COVID-19 vaccine or a placebo.

CDR3 nucleotide sequence: TGTGCCAGCATGACAGGGGATAATAGCAATCAGCCCCAGCATTTT. Translation gives CASMTGDNSNQPQHF. The V gene is TRBV21-1, the J gene TRBJ1-5; the table's D gene call, TRBD1, was not cross checked with the DNA. TRBV21-1 is annotated as a pseudogene. The CDR3 is made up of 15 amino acids.

V usage is TRBV27 and J usage is TRBJ1-2; 8 nucleotides align to TRBD1. The junction had 11 bases not matched to a gene; V was cut back by 4 bases and J by 10 bases. The CDR3 runs to 14 residues. Germline-derived CDR1 and CDR2 are MNHEY and SMNVEV (reference sequence). The CDR3 is CASSSPGQGRPYTF. DNA for the CDR3: TGTGCCAGCAGTTCTCCTGGACAGGGTCGGCCCTACACCTTC.

The J gene is TRBJ2-4, the V gene TRBV5-6, with 12 bases matching TRBD2. Germline V gene sequence: CDR1 SGHDT, CDR2 YYEEEE. The CDR3 loop spans 19 amino acids. The V segment lost 3 bases and the J segment 1 base; nucleotides outside the gene matches: 11. The CDR3 here is CASSSLLAGGSIAKNIQYF. CDR3 nucleotide sequence: TGTGCCAGCAGCTCCCTACTAGCGGGGGGATCCATCGCCAAAAACATTCAGTACTTC.

This clone was picked up a small number of times. CDR3 nucleotides: TGTGCCACTAGGGACACTTTTATCTACGAGCAGTACTTC. Its translation is CATRDTFIYEQYF. This chain joins TRBV25-1 and TRBJ2-7, with a possible D match to TRBD1 (6 bases). Germline V lookup: CDR1 MGHDK, CDR2 SYGVNS. The CDR3 extends over 13 amino acids. V was clipped by 10 bases and J by 3 bases, with 16 bases between them.

This chain uses TRBV5-4 with TRBJ1-2, with a tentative D call TRBD1 (5 bases). The CDR3 covers 14 residues. In germline, CDR1 is SGHNT, CDR2 YYREEE (reference sequence). V was trimmed by 3 bases and J by 8 bases, leaving 17 bases between them. CDR3 bases: TGTGCCAGCAGCTCGGGACGCCCGGAGCAGGGCTACACCTTC. Its protein product is CASSSGRPEQGYTF.

The V call is TRBV7-8, the J call TRBJ2-1; 10 bases are shared with TRBD2. This CDR3 comprises 17 residues. Per the germline V gene, CDR1 is SGHVS and CDR2 is FQNEAQ. Trimming removed 4 bases from V and 2 bases from J; junction bases left unmatched: 8. The CDR3 protein is CASSSRVSGGAYNEQFF. The CDR3 nucleotides are TGTGCCAGCAGCTCCCGGGTAAGCGGGGGGGCCTACAATGAGCAGTTCTTC.

The V and J genes are TRBV30 and TRBJ1-5; D not resolved. The germline V gene encodes CDR1 GTSNPN and CDR2 SVGIG (reference sequence). The germline V and J ends were trimmed by 0 bases and 6 bases, with 9 bases remaining between them. The CDR3 extends over 13 amino acids. The CDR3 sequence: CAWSVRGPQPQHF. The CDR3 coding sequence is TGTGCCTGGAGTGTACGAGGGCCTCAGCCCCAGCATTTT.

The chain links TRBV6-5 to TRBJ1-4, with D maybe TRBD1 (6 bases). V was clipped by 7 bases and J by 6 bases, with 9 bases between them. This CDR3 contains 12 residues. Germline values: CDR1 MNHEY, CDR2 SVGAGI. This CDR3 reads CASMGGHEKLFF. In DNA, the CDR3 is TGTGCCAGCATGGGGGGCCATGAAAAACTGTTTTTT.

J is TRBJ2-5 and V is TRBV18; no clear D gene. The germline V gene encodes CDR1 KGHSH and CDR2 LQKENI. Deletions cut 3 bases from V and 1 base from J, with 9 bases between. This CDR3 comprises 14 residues. The CDR3 reads CASSPGTRQETQYF. DNA of the CDR3: TGTGCCAGCTCACCGGGCACCCGCCAAGAGACCCAGTACTTC.

The chain is built from TRBV19 and TRBJ1-6; no reliable D call. Between the trimmed V and J ends, which lost 3 bases and 0 bases, there was a span of 9 bases. This CDR3 spans 16 amino acids. CDR1 and CDR2 from the germline V gene are LNHDA and SQIVND (reference sequence). CDR3 DNA: TGTGCCAGTAGTATCACCTTGAGCTCCTATAATTCACCCCTCCACTTT. Translated: CASSITLSSYNSPLHF.

The DNA of the CDR3 is TGTGCCAGCAGTGAATTGTTGGGGGTAGAAAAACTGTTTTTT. Its translation is CASSELLGVEKLFF. The V call is TRBV2, the J call TRBJ1-4, with D possibly matching TRBD1 (5 bases). With 2 bases removed from V and 8 bases from J, the gap between germline ends came to 12 bases. Looked up from germline, CDR1 is SNHLY and CDR2 is FYNNEI. This CDR3 has 14 residues.

The chain employs TRBV2 and TRBJ2-7; D call uncertain. This CDR3 contains 11 residues. Germline V gene data show CDR1 as SNHLY and CDR2 as FYNNEI. The V end was cut by 7 bases, the J end by 3 bases, with 7 bases between. The CDR3 sequence is CASNEGYEQYF. The CDR3 DNA is TGTGCCAGCAACGAAGGCTACGAGCAGTACTTC.

The sample holds one count of this clone. The V and J genes are TRBV7-2 and TRBJ1-6; 8 bases are a match to TRBD1. The germline gives CDR1 SGHTA, CDR2 FQGNSA. This CDR3 has 15 residues. J gave up 7 bases and V 5 bases, and 7 bases lay outside the gene matches. The CDR3 DNA is TGTGCCAGCAGCGGAGCTAGGACAGGGAATTCACCCCTCCACTTT. Its protein is CASSGARTGNSPLHF.

CDR3 protein: CASSQDQGNYGYTF. The CDR3 DNA reads TGCGCCAGCAGCCAAGATCAGGGTAACTATGGCTACACCTTC. The chain uses TRBV4-1 and TRBJ1-2, with a weak D call TRBD1 (5 bases). V shed 0 bases and J shed 1 base, with 6 bases lying between them. The CDR3 contains 14 residues. Germline-derived CDR1 and CDR2 are MGHRA and YSYEKL.

The chain has TRBV2 and TRBJ2-7, with 7 bases lining up with TRBD1. The V segment lost 7 bases and the J segment 3 bases; nucleotides outside the gene matches: 12. Germline V gene lookup returns CDR1 SNHLY and CDR2 FYNNEI. This CDR3 has 15 amino acids. CDR3 sequence (DNA): TGTGCCAGCATATATGACAACAGGGGTATCTACGAGCAGTACTTC. The encoded protein is CASIYDNRGIYEQYF.